This is a list of T cell receptor beta chains from one sample in a study of T cells in Graves' hyperthyroidism and ophthalmopathy. TCRdb redid the calling of the multiplex PCR reads with MiXCR, one entry per CDR3 protein. The sample holds 650,000 to 850,000 distinct CDR3 sequences, under 20% seen once. The sample was blood. The receptors originated from a woman aged 45-65 years with Graves' hyperthyroidism that later progressed to Graves' ophthalmopathy. Both conserved end residues are part of each CDR3. A D gene is named only where the DNA matches it firmly. For some rows the clone size is stated as once, few or many, or as a class when expanded; others skip it.

j_call: TRBJ1-1
d_call: TRBD1
clone_size: many
v_call: TRBV20-1
cdr3_nt: TGCAGTGCTAGAGATGGAGGGACAGGGGACGGGAACACTGAAGCTTTCTTT
cdr3_aa: CSARDGGTGDGNTEAFF

j_call: TRBJ2-3
d_call: -
clone_size: -
v_call: TRBV6-1
cdr3_nt: TGTGCCAGCAGGCTGAATTGGGGGGAAGAGGCAGATACGCAGTATTTT
cdr3_aa: CASRLNWGEEADTQYF

j_call: TRBJ1-3
d_call: -
clone_size: -
v_call: TRBV7-2
cdr3_nt: TGTGCCAGCAGCTTATACGGACGATCCACCATATATTTT
cdr3_aa: CASSLYGRSTIYF

j_call: TRBJ2-7
d_call: TRBD1
clone_size: once
v_call: TRBV19
cdr3_nt: TGTGCCAGTAGTATTGGGACAGGGGTATCATACGAGCAGTACTTC
cdr3_aa: CASSIGTGVSYEQYF

j_call: TRBJ1-1
d_call: TRBD1
clone_size: -
v_call: TRBV10-2
cdr3_nt: TGCGCCAGCAGACCGACAGGGGTTACGGCTATTGAAGCTTTCTTT
cdr3_aa: CASRPTGVTAIEAFF

j_call: TRBJ2-7
d_call: TRBD1
clone_size: many
v_call: TRBV27
cdr3_nt: TGTGCCAGCAGCGATCCGGGACAGCCCTACGAGCAGTACTTC
cdr3_aa: CASSDPGQPYEQYF

j_call: TRBJ2-3
d_call: TRBD1
clone_size: few
v_call: TRBV11-2
cdr3_nt: TGTGCCAGCAGCTTAAATCGTTTCCCTGCAGGGGGCGGAGATACGCAGTATTTT
cdr3_aa: CASSLNRFPAGGGDTQYF

j_call: TRBJ2-1
d_call: TRBD2
clone_size: many
v_call: TRBV2
cdr3_nt: TGTGCCAGCAGTGACAGGACTAGCGGGGGACACTACAATGAGCAGTTCTTC
cdr3_aa: CASSDRTSGGHYNEQFF

j_call: TRBJ1-1
d_call: TRBD1
clone_size: -
v_call: TRBV5-1
cdr3_nt: TGCGCCAGCAGCTATACAGGGGGCGGGAACACTGAAGCTTTCTTT
cdr3_aa: CASSYTGGGNTEAFF

j_call: TRBJ2-7
d_call: -
clone_size: few
v_call: TRBV27
cdr3_nt: TGTGCCAGCAGAGACGTACTCTCCGAGCAGTACTTC
cdr3_aa: CASRDVLSEQYF

j_call: TRBJ2-2
d_call: -
clone_size: few
v_call: TRBV30
cdr3_nt: TGTGCCTGGAGCAGGGGGGTGAGAACCGGGGAGCTGTTTTTT
cdr3_aa: CAWSRGVRTGELFF

j_call: TRBJ2-7
d_call: -
clone_size: -
v_call: TRBV5-5
cdr3_nt: TGTGCCAGCAGGGAAAGGACGGTTATCTACGAGCAGTACTTC
cdr3_aa: CASRERTVIYEQYF

j_call: TRBJ2-1
d_call: -
clone_size: many
v_call: TRBV11-1
cdr3_nt: TGTGCCAGCAGCTACGGGGCGGGGTTTGGTTCCTACAATGAGCAGTTCTTC
cdr3_aa: CASSYGAGFGSYNEQFF

j_call: TRBJ1-3
d_call: -
clone_size: many
v_call: TRBV12-3/TRBV12-4
cdr3_nt: TGTGCCAGTGGGAACCAGGGTGTGACTGGAAACACCATATATTTT
cdr3_aa: CASGNQGVTGNTIYF

j_call: TRBJ1-4
d_call: TRBD1
clone_size: few
v_call: TRBV7-2
cdr3_nt: TGTGCCAGCAGCTTAGGACCCAGGGGGAATGAAAAACTGTTTTTT
cdr3_aa: CASSLGPRGNEKLFF

j_call: TRBJ1-2
d_call: -
clone_size: many
v_call: TRBV20-1
cdr3_nt: TGCAGTGCGATCCTGGAGGGACTCGGCTATGGCTACACCTTC
cdr3_aa: CSAILEGLGYGYTF

j_call: TRBJ2-2
d_call: TRBD2
clone_size: few
v_call: TRBV7-6
cdr3_nt: TGTGCCAGCAGCTTATCCCCCACTAGCGGGAACACCGGGGAGCTGTTTTTT
cdr3_aa: CASSLSPTSGNTGELFF

j_call: TRBJ2-1
d_call: -
clone_size: -
v_call: TRBV9
cdr3_nt: TGTGCCAGCAGCGTAGAGGGCGACCCCTACAATGAGCAGTTCTTC
cdr3_aa: CASSVEGDPYNEQFF

j_call: TRBJ2-2
d_call: -
clone_size: -
v_call: TRBV2
cdr3_nt: TGTGCCAGCATTGCGGGCTATCAGAACACCGGGGAGCTGTTTTTT
cdr3_aa: CASIAGYQNTGELFF

j_call: TRBJ1-2
d_call: TRBD1
clone_size: few
v_call: TRBV6-1
cdr3_nt: TGTGCCAGTCGGGACAGGGGGCCTGCTAACTATGGCTACACCTTC
cdr3_aa: CASRDRGPANYGYTF

j_call: TRBJ2-5
d_call: TRBD2
clone_size: many
v_call: TRBV7-8
cdr3_nt: TGTGCCAGCAGCTTGTGGGCTAGCGGGGGACAAGAGACCCAGTACTTC
cdr3_aa: CASSLWASGGQETQYF

j_call: TRBJ2-1
d_call: TRBD2
clone_size: -
v_call: TRBV27
cdr3_nt: TGTGCCACCCGACTCGGCGGGAGCTCCTACAATGAGCAGTTCTTC
cdr3_aa: CATRLGGSSYNEQFF

j_call: TRBJ2-1
d_call: TRBD2
clone_size: -
v_call: TRBV6-1
cdr3_nt: TGTGCCAGCAATCGTCGGCTAGCGGAGAACAATGAGCAGTTCTTC
cdr3_aa: CASNRRLAENNEQFF

j_call: TRBJ1-4
d_call: -
clone_size: many
v_call: TRBV7-2
cdr3_nt: TGTGCCAGCAGCTTAAGATCCCCGTGGCAGGCTGGTGAAAAACTGTTTTTT
cdr3_aa: CASSLRSPWQAGEKLFF

j_call: TRBJ2-7
d_call: -
clone_size: -
v_call: TRBV29-1
cdr3_nt: TGCAGCGTTGTACCAGGGGATGCCTACGAGCAGTACTTC
cdr3_aa: CSVVPGDAYEQYF

j_call: TRBJ2-4
d_call: -
clone_size: -
v_call: TRBV6-6
cdr3_nt: TGTGCCAGCAGTTACTCGAATTGGTCCGGGGCCAAAAACATTCAGTACTTC
cdr3_aa: CASSYSNWSGAKNIQYF

j_call: TRBJ1-1
d_call: -
clone_size: many
v_call: TRBV30
cdr3_nt: TGTGCCTGGAGTAGGTTCAGCCGAGGGAGCACTGAAGCTTTCTTT
cdr3_aa: CAWSRFSRGSTEAFF

j_call: TRBJ2-1
d_call: -
clone_size: -
v_call: TRBV6-5
cdr3_nt: TGTGCCAGCAGTTTATACACGGATTTAGATATCAATGAGCAGTTCTTC
cdr3_aa: CASSLYTDLDINEQFF

j_call: TRBJ2-5
d_call: TRBD1
clone_size: -
v_call: TRBV11-2
cdr3_nt: TGTGCCAGCAGCCAAGATACTACTTCGGGACAGGGGAGGGGAGAGACCCAGTACTTC
cdr3_aa: CASSQDTTSGQGRGETQYF

j_call: TRBJ1-1
d_call: -
clone_size: -
v_call: TRBV27
cdr3_nt: TGTGCCAGCAGCATGCGGGGGCAGAACACTGAAGCTTTCTTT
cdr3_aa: CASSMRGQNTEAFF